Listed here are 27 T cell receptor beta chains from one sample, sequenced in a study of T cell responses to AZD1222 COVID-19 vaccine. Method: immunoSEQ multiplex PCR; TCRdb's copy keeps in-frame clones and lacks some. The sample yields about 110,000 clones, about 92% seen once. Sequencing used peripheral blood, obtained on day 0 of MenACWY control vaccination. The receptors here all came from an adult in good health.

The rearrangement joins TRBV3-1 (or the pseudogene TRBV3-2) to TRBJ1-2; a weak D match, TRBD1 (5 bases). Deletions cut 1 base from V and 7 bases from J, with 13 bases between. The CDR3 loop spans 14 amino acids. Germline lookup yields CDR1 LGHDT and CDR2 YNNKEL (reference sequence). CDR3 bases: TGTGCCAGCAGCCAAGCGGCCTGGGGCCCTGGCTACACCTTC. It specifies CASSQAAWGPGYTF.

This clone was recorded only once. The chain combines TRBV7-2 with TRBJ1-3; 7 bases fit TRBD1. The CDR3 length is 15 residues. Losses at the gene ends were 5 bases for V and 2 bases for J; bases not matched to a gene: 6. Germline CDR1 SGHTA, CDR2 FQGNSA. CDR3 DNA sequence: TGTGCCAGCAGCCCCCGGGACAGTCCTGGAAACACCATATATTTT. Encoded protein: CASSPRDSPGNTIYF.

This rearrangement joins TRBV3-1 (or the pseudogene TRBV3-2) to TRBJ1-1; no clear D gene. Germline V gene sequence: CDR1 LGHDT, CDR2 YNNKEL (reference sequence). The V gene lost 3 bases and the J gene lost 1 base, with 6 bases spanning the gap. The CDR3 extends over 13 amino acids. CDR3 protein: CASSQTGNTEAFF. DNA for the CDR3: TGTGCCAGCAGCCAGACGGGGAACACTGAAGCTTTCTTT.

This chain uses TRBV3-1 (or the pseudogene TRBV3-2) with TRBJ1-1; D remains unclear. The CDR3 consists of 12 residues. Germline V gene data show CDR1 as LGHDT and CDR2 as YNNKEL (reference sequence). V dropped 2 bases and J dropped 2 bases, with 3 bases sitting between them. CDR3 protein: CASSQQNTEAFF. The CDR3 DNA follows: TGTGCCAGCAGCCAACAAAACACTGAAGCTTTCTTT.

The chain combines TRBV4-1 with TRBJ2-2; D gene uncertain. The CDR3 has 14 amino acids. V lost 3 bases and J 2 bases, leaving 7 bases between the germline ends. CDR1 is MGHRA, CDR2 YSYEKL, per germline. The CDR3 spells CASSHEENTGELFF. Written as DNA, the CDR3 is TGCGCCAGCAGCCACGAGGAAAACACCGGGGAGCTGTTTTTT.

CDR3 sequence reads: CATEGASSYNEQFF. CDR3 in DNA: TGTGCCACGGAAGGGGCGTCATCCTACAATGAGCAGTTCTTC. J is TRBJ2-1 and V is TRBV19, with a tentative D call TRBD1 (5 bases). Trimming took 10 bases from V and 1 from J, leaving 14 bases between them. This CDR3 is built from 14 residues. Germline loops: CDR1 LNHDA, CDR2 SQIVND (reference sequence).

This rearrangement joins TRBV24-1 to TRBJ2-5; 13 bases match TRBD2. Germline loops: CDR1 KGHDR, CDR2 SFDVKD. V gave up 3 bases and J gave up 5 bases; unmatched junction bases: 8. This CDR3 region has 17 residues. The CDR3 sequence: CATSDPSTSGGRETQYF. CDR3 DNA: TGTGCCACCAGTGATCCCTCGACTAGCGGGGGGCGGGAGACCCAGTACTTC.

Concerning this clone itself: Other nucleotide sequences from this sample produce the same CDR3. The V and J genes are TRBV5-1 and TRBJ1-1; D might be TRBD1 (5 bases). The ends were cut back, 3 bases at V and 2 bases at J, with 11 bases in the middle. From germline, CDR1 is SGHRS and CDR2 YFSETQ. The CDR3 extends over 14 amino acids. CDR3 coding DNA: TGCGCCAGCAGCTCCCAGGGCGGCAACACTGAAGCTTTCTTT. Encoded protein: CASSSQGGNTEAFF.

In its sample, this clone was seen a few times. The V call is TRBV5-1, the J call TRBJ1-2; D ambiguous. The length of the CDR3 is 14 residues. Deletions cut 0 bases from V and 6 bases from J, with 12 bases between. Germline V gives CDR1 SGHRS, CDR2 YFSETQ. The CDR3, as DNA: TGCGCCAGCAGCTTGGAGGCCGCTCTCCATGGCTACACCTTC. Translated, it gives CASSLEAALHGYTF.

The V gene is TRBV7-2, the J gene TRBJ1-3, with unresolved D. Per germline, CDR1 SGHTA and CDR2 FQGNSA. This CDR3 spans 17 amino acids. Trimming removed 1 base from V and 0 bases from J, with 13 bases in between. CDR3 in DNA: TGTGCCAGCAGCTTAGAGGGCCGCTATCACTCTGGAAACACCATATATTTT. It specifies CASSLEGRYHSGNTIYF.

The V gene is TRBV3-1 (or the pseudogene TRBV3-2), the J gene TRBJ1-2; no clear D. V dropped 1 base and J dropped 2 bases, with 8 bases sitting between them. CDR3 length: 14 amino acids. Germline CDR1 and CDR2: LGHDT and YNNKEL (reference sequence). The CDR3 sequence is CASSQVGGNYGYTF. CDR3 DNA: TGTGCCAGCAGCCAAGTCGGCGGGAACTATGGCTACACCTTC.

This chain links TRBV7-9 with TRBJ2-2, with TRBD2 matching over 10 bases. CDR3 length: 16 residues. The V and J ends lost 5 bases and 4 bases, in that order; junction bases with no gene match: 7. Per germline, CDR1 SEHNR and CDR2 FQNEAQ (reference sequence). In DNA, the CDR3 is TGTGCCAGCAGCCCGTTTAGCGGGGGGACCACCGGGGAGCTGTTTTTT. It translates to CASSPFSGGTTGELFF. Variable domain in full (rest from reference TRBV7-9 and TRBJ2-2): DTGVSQNPRHKITKRGQNVTFRCDPISEHNRLYWYRQTLGQGPEFLTYFQNEAQLEKSRLLSDRFSAERPKGSFSTLEIQRTEQGDSAMYLCASSPFSGGTTGELFFGEGSRLTVL.

This chain uses TRBV9 with TRBJ1-1; a possible D gene is TRBD1 (6 bases). Germline assignment: CDR1 SGDLS and CDR2 YYNGEE. V was cut by 7 bases and J by 1 base, with 11 bases left in between. The CDR3 runs 13 residues. DNA for the CDR3: TGTGCCAGCCACAGGGTGGAGAACACTGAAGCTTTCTTT. Its protein product is CASHRVENTEAFF.

The chain joins TRBV9 to TRBJ2-7; 11 nucleotides align to TRBD2. With 0 bases clipped from V and 5 bases from J, the junction kept 7 bases outside the gene matches. The germline gives CDR1 SGDLS, CDR2 YYNGEE. The CDR3 length is 16 residues. Written as DNA, the CDR3 is TGTGCCAGCAGCGTAGCGGCTAGCGGGGGGCAAGACGAGCAGTACTTC. This sequence encodes CASSVAASGGQDEQYF.

The CDR3 spells CASSTGTGNPEAFF. As DNA, the CDR3 is TGTGCCAGCAGCACCGGGACCGGGAATCCTGAAGCTTTCTTT. The chain uses TRBV9 and TRBJ1-1, with TRBD1 as a possible D gene (5 bases). This CDR3 has 14 amino acids. V gave up 4 bases and J gave up 6 bases, with 16 bases separating them. The germline CDR1 and CDR2 sequences are SGDLS and YYNGEE.

The V gene is TRBV5-4, the J gene TRBJ1-2; the D gene is possibly TRBD1 (5 bases). Germline CDR1 SGHNT, CDR2 YYREEE (reference sequence). V was trimmed by 0 bases and J by 2 bases, leaving 11 bases between them. This CDR3 has 15 amino acids. The CDR3 sequence: CASSLVGGGNYGYTF. CDR3 in DNA: TGTGCCAGCAGCTTGGTCGGGGGAGGCAACTATGGCTACACCTTC.

In its sample, this clone was seen once. The chain employs TRBV29-1 and TRBJ1-1; no clear D gene. Per the germline V gene, CDR1 is SQVTM and CDR2 is ANQGSEA. The CDR3 consists of 13 residues. Between the trimmed V and J ends, which lost 8 bases and 0 bases, there was a span of 13 bases. DNA for the CDR3: TGCAGCTCGACCTTGACCGTGAACACTGAAGCTTTCTTT. Encoded protein: CSSTLTVNTEAFF.

The chain has TRBV4-1 and TRBJ1-1; D might be TRBD1 (6 bases). The CDR3 contains 13 residues. V lost 3 bases and J lost 7, with 12 bases in between. Germline V gene lookup returns CDR1 MGHRA and CDR2 YSYEKL. The CDR3 nucleotides are TGCGCCAGCAGCCAGCGTGGGGGCGGTGAAGCTTTCTTT. It translates to CASSQRGGGEAFF.

The table lists this clone with a count of one. In DNA form, the CDR3 reads TGTGCCAGTAGTATCCTCGGGGCCTCGGTCGGTGAAGCTTTCTTT. Encoded protein: CASSILGASVGEAFF. V usage is TRBV2 and J usage is TRBJ1-1, with D possibly TRBD1 on 5 matching bases. The CDR3 runs 15 residues. V gave up 9 bases and J gave up 7 bases, with 24 bases separating them. Per germline, CDR1 SNHLY and CDR2 FYNNEI.

The genes are TRBV10-3 and TRBJ1-1; a possible D gene is TRBD1 (6 bases). CDR3 length equals 14 residues. Trimming took off 4 bases at V and 0 bases at J, with 9 bases between the two ends. Germline V CDR1 and CDR2: ENHRY, SYGVKD. Here the CDR3 DNA reads TGTGCCATCAGTGTTCAGGGGCTGAACACTGAAGCTTTCTTT. This codes for CAISVQGLNTEAFF.

The rearrangement uses TRBV10-3 and TRBJ1-3; weak D call: TRBD1 (5 bases). The CDR3 totals 12 residues. Trimming removed 7 bases from V and 11 bases from J, with 15 bases in between. Germline CDR1 ENHRY, CDR2 SYGVKD. The CDR3 nucleotides read TGTGCCATCACCACAGGCTTACGGGCCATATATTTT. Protein product: CAITTGLRAIYF.

This clone was observed once. The rearrangement joins TRBV5-4 to TRBJ1-1; D is possibly TRBD1 (6 bases). The ends were cut back, 4 bases at V and 1 base at J, with 11 bases in the middle. The CDR3 consists of 14 residues. Per the germline V gene, CDR1 is SGHNT and CDR2 is YYREEE (reference sequence). The CDR3 reads CASSPRTENTEAFF. CDR3 bases: TGTGCCAGCAGCCCACGGACAGAGAACACTGAAGCTTTCTTT.

In DNA, the CDR3 is TGTGCCAGCAGCTTGGCTAATCCCGGGACACGCGAATATAGCAATCAGCCCCAGCATTTT. Translating gives CASSLANPGTREYSNQPQHF. J is TRBJ1-5 and V is TRBV5-5, with D possibly TRBD1 on 6 matching bases. Germline-derived CDR1 and CDR2 are SGHKS and YYEKEE (reference sequence). The CDR3 length is 20 residues. V dropped 0 bases and J dropped 0 bases, with 22 bases sitting between them.

The gene calls are TRBV29-1 and TRBJ2-7, with 9 bases that match TRBD1. Germline CDR1 SQVTM, CDR2 ANQGSEA. V lost 4 bases, J lost 6 bases, and 7 bases stayed unmatched. This CDR3 spans 13 amino acids. Here the CDR3 DNA reads TGCAGCGTTGCCCGGGACAGGGCTGGCGAGCAGTACTTC. It codes for CSVARDRAGEQYF.

The chain uses TRBV27 and TRBJ1-6; maybe TRBD1 (5 bases). Germline V gives CDR1 MNHEY, CDR2 SMNVEV (reference sequence). The CDR3 sequence is 19 residues long. The V and J ends lost 5 bases and 7 bases respectively, with 27 bases between them. The CDR3 loop is CASSPRFNTGQLLNSPLHF. CDR3 nucleotide sequence: TGTGCCAGCAGTCCCCGCTTTAATACAGGCCAGCTTTTGAATTCACCCCTCCACTTT.

The chain recombines TRBV10-3 with TRBJ2-2; 11 bases align to TRBD2. Germline values: CDR1 ENHRY, CDR2 SYGVKD. The CDR3 runs 15 residues. The J segment lost 5 bases and the V segment lost 6 bases, leaving 5 bases of the junction unmatched. CDR3 in DNA: TGTGCCATCAGAGGACTAGCGGGTGGAACCGGGGAGCTGTTTTTT. Its translation is CAIRGLAGGTGELFF.

J is TRBJ1-2 and V is TRBV28; D remains unclear. This CDR3 comprises 13 residues. Germline assignment: CDR1 MDHEN and CDR2 SYDVKM. V was pared by 5 bases and J by 2 bases, with 9 bases between. Here the CDR3 reads CASSPHTNYGYTF. The CDR3 DNA reads TGTGCCAGCAGTCCACACACCAACTATGGCTACACCTTC.